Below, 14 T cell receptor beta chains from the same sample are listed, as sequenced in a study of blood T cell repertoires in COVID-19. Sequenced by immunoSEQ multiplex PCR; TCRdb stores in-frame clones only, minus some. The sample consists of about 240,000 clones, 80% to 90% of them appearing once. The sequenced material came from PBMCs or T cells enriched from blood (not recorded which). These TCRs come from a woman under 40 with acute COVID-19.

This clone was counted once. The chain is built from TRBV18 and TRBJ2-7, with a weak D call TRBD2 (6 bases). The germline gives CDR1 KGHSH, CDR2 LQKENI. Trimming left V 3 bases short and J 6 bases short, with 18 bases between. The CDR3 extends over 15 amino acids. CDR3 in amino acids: CASSPPGDLRGEQYF. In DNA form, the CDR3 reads TGTGCCAGCTCACCGCCGGGGGACCTACGTGGCGAGCAGTACTTC. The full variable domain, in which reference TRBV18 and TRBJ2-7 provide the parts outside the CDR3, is NAGVMQNPRHLVRRRGQEARLRCSPMKGHSHVYWYRQLPEEGLKFMVYLQKENIIDESGMPKERFSAEFPKEGPSILRIQQVVRGDSAAYFCASSPPGDLRGEQYFGPGTRLTVT.

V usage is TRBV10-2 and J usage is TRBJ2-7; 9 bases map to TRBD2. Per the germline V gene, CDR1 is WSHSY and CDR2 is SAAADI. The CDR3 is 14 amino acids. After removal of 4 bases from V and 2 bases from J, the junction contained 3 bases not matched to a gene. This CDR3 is CASSGLAGTYEQYF. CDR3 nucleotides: TGCGCCAGCAGTGGGCTAGCGGGGACCTACGAGCAGTACTTC.

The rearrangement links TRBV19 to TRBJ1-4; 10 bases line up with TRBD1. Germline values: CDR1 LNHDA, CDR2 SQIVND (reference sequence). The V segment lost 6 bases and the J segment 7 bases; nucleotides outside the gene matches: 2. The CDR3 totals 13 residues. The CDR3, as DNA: TGTGCCAGTAGAGGGACAGGGGTTGAAAAACTGTTTTTT. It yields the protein CASRGTGVEKLFF.

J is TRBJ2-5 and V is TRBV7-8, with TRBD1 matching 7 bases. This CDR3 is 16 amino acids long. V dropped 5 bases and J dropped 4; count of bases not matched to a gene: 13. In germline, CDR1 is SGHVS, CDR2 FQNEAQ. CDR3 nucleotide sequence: TGTGCCAGCAGCCCAAAGACAGGGATGAGGGGAGAGACCCAGTACTTC. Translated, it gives CASSPKTGMRGETQYF.

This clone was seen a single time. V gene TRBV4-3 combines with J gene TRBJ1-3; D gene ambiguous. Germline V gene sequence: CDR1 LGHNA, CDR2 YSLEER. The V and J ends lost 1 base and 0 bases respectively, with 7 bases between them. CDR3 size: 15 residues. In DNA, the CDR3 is TGCGCCAGCAGCCAAGGTCGGGGCTCTGGAAACACCATATATTTT. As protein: CASSQGRGSGNTIYF.

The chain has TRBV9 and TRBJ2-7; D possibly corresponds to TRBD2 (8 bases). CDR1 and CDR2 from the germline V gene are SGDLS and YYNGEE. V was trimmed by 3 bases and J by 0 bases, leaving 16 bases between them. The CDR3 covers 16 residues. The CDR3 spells CASSAPGGTDSYEQYF. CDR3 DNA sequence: TGTGCCAGCAGCGCCCCGGGGGGGACAGACTCCTACGAGCAGTACTTC.

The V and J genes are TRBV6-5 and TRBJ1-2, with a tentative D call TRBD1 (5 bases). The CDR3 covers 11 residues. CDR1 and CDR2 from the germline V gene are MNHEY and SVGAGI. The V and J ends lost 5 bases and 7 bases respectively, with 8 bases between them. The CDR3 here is CASSLRAGYTF. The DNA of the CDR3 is TGTGCCAGCAGTCTCAGGGCTGGCTACACCTTC.

The CDR3 region is CASSDPGAGTEAFF. CDR3 DNA sequence: TGTGCCAGCAGCGATCCCGGGGCGGGGACTGAAGCTTTCTTT. The rearrangement links TRBV7-9 to TRBJ1-1; possible D gene TRBD1, 5 bases. CDR3 length equals 14 residues. V lost 5 bases to trimming and J lost 5 bases, with 15 bases between them. Germline-derived CDR1 and CDR2 are SEHNR and FQNEAQ (reference sequence). Full variable domain (remainder filled in from reference TRBV7-9 and TRBJ1-1): DTGVSQNPRHKITKRGQNVTFRCDPISEHNRLYWYRQTLGQGPEFLTYFQNEAQLEKSRLLSDRFSAERPKGSFSTLEIQRTEQGDSAMYLCASSDPGAGTEAFFGQGTRLTVV.

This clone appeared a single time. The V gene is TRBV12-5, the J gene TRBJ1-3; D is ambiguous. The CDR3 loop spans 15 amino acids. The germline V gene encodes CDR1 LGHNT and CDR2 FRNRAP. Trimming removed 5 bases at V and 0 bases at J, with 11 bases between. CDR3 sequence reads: CASGPSSGSGNTIYF. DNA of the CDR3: TGTGCTAGTGGTCCCTCGTCAGGCTCTGGAAACACCATATATTTT.

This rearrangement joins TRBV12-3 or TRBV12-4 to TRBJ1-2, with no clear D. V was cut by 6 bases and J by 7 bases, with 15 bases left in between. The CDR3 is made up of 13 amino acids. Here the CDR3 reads CASSRSPVRGYTF. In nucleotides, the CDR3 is TGTGCCAGCAGCCGAAGCCCGGTGCGTGGCTACACCTTC.

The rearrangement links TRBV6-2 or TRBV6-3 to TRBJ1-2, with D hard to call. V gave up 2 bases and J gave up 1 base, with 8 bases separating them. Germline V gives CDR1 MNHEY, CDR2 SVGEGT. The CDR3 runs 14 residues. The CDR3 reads CASSYIGGNYGYTF. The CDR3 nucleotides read TGTGCCAGCAGTTACATCGGCGGTAACTATGGCTACACCTTC.

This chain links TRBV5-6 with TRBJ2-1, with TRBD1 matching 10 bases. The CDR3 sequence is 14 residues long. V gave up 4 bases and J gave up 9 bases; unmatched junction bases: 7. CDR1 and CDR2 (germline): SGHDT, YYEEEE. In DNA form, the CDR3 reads TGTGCCAGCAGCCACCGGGACAGGGGTTTTGAGCAGTTCTTC. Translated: CASSHRDRGFEQFF. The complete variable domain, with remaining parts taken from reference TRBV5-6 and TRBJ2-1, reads DAGVTQSPTHLIKTRGQQVTLRCSPKSGHDTVSWYQQALGQGPQFIFQYYEEEERQRGNFPDRFSGHQFPNYSSELNVNALLLGDSALYLCASSHRDRGFEQFFGPGTRLTVL.

CDR3 amino acids: CASSVGQSNQPQHF. Here the CDR3 DNA reads TGTGCCAGCAGCGTAGGACAGAGCAATCAGCCCCAGCATTTT. The J gene is TRBJ1-5, the V gene TRBV9, with a possible D match to TRBD1 (5 bases). The V and J ends lost 0 bases and 1 base respectively, with 5 bases between them. Germline CDR1 and CDR2: SGDLS and YYNGEE. This CDR3 has 14 residues. The full variable domain, completed using reference TRBV9 and TRBJ1-5, is DSGVTQTPKHLITATGQRVTLRCSPRSGDLSVYWYQQSLDQGLQFLIQYYNGEERAKGNILERFSAQQFPDLHSELNLSSLELGDSALYFCASSVGQSNQPQHFGDGTRLSIL.

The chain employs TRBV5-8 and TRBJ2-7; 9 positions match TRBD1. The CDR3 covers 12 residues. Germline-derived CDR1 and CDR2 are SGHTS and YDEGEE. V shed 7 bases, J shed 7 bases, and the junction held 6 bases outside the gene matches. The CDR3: CASGGQGGEQYF. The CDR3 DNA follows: TGTGCCAGCGGGGGACAGGGAGGTGAGCAGTACTTC.